The 24 T cell receptor beta chains below were found in one sample sequenced in a study of T cell responses to AZD1222 COVID-19 vaccine. The assay was immunoSEQ multiplex PCR, and TCRdb's table has in-frame clones only and misses some. The sample contains roughly 140,000 clones, roughly nine tenths of which appear only once. This specimen consisted of peripheral blood, obtained 28 days after the second AZD1222 dose. The receptor set was obtained from an adult who received the AZD1222 COVID-19 vaccine.

This clone was observed once. This chain links TRBV30 with TRBJ1-2; D call uncertain. The CDR3 is made up of 16 amino acids. Germline V gives CDR1 GTSNPN, CDR2 SVGIG (reference sequence). V was shortened by 4 bases and J by 1 base, with 19 bases between the two germline ends. CDR3 loop: CAWIASHRPFNYGYTF. CDR3 coding DNA: TGTGCCTGGATCGCCTCCCACCGGCCCTTTAACTATGGCTACACCTTC.

The chain employs TRBV3-1 (or the pseudogene TRBV3-2) and TRBJ1-6, with D tentatively TRBD1 (5 bases). V was clipped by 4 bases and J by 7 bases, with 14 bases between them. CDR3 size: 15 residues. The germline V gene encodes CDR1 LGHDT and CDR2 YNNKEL (reference sequence). The CDR3 sequence is CASSLVREGNSPLHF. The CDR3, as DNA: TGTGCCAGCAGCCTCGTCCGGGAGGGGAATTCACCCCTCCACTTT.

The chain is built from TRBV28 and TRBJ2-3; D is unclear. The germline V gene has CDR1 MDHEN and CDR2 SYDVKM. CDR3 length equals 12 residues. The germline V and J ends were trimmed by 3 bases and 6 bases, with 7 bases remaining between them. The CDR3 sequence is CASSFSADTQYF. Here the CDR3 DNA reads TGTGCCAGCAGTTTTTCGGCGGATACGCAGTATTTT. Full variable domain (remainder filled in from reference TRBV28 and TRBJ2-3): DVKVTQSSRYLVKRTGEKVFLECVQDMDHENMFWYRQDPGLGLRLIYFSYDVKMKEKGDIPEGYSVSREKKERFSLILESASTNQTSMYLCASSFSADTQYFGPGTRLTVL.

This clone was observed a single time. The chain recombines TRBV24-1 with TRBJ1-4; D not resolved. This CDR3 contains 13 residues. V gave up 7 bases and J gave up 0 bases, with 5 bases separating them. Germline CDR1 and CDR2: KGHDR and SFDVKD. This CDR3 reads CATRSATNEKLFF. As DNA, the CDR3 is TGTGCCACCAGGTCCGCAACTAATGAAAAACTGTTTTTT.

V is TRBV30 and J is TRBJ1-1; TRBD1 is a possible D gene (5 bases). Germline CDR1 GTSNPN, CDR2 SVGIG (reference sequence). Between the trimmed V and J ends, which lost 3 bases and 0 bases, there was a span of 11 bases. CDR3 size: 14 residues. For the CDR3, the DNA is TGTGCCTGGAGCAGGGCGGGGATGAACACTGAAGCTTTCTTT. Encoded protein: CAWSRAGMNTEAFF.

The rearrangement links TRBV4-2 to TRBJ1-2, with 9 nucleotides matching TRBD1. Germline CDR1 and CDR2: LGHNA and YNFKEQ. The CDR3 is made up of 17 amino acids. V shed 0 bases and J 2 bases; nucleotides not matched to a gene: 7. The CDR3 here is CASSQEGQGHKNYGYTF. CDR3 coding DNA: TGTGCCAGCAGCCAAGAGGGACAGGGCCATAAAAACTATGGCTACACCTTC.

The CDR3 loop reads CASSLRGQTQETQYF. For the CDR3, the DNA is TGTGCCAGCAGCTTACGGGGACAGACACAAGAGACCCAGTACTTC. This chain connects TRBV7-9 to TRBJ2-5; TRBD1 matches at 7 bases. The CDR3 has 15 residues. CDR1 is SEHNR and CDR2 is FQNEAQ in the germline V gene (reference sequence). Trimming at V came to 2 bases and at J to 2 bases, leaving 5 bases not matched to a gene. Full variable domain (outside the CDR3, taken from reference TRBV7-9 and TRBJ2-5): DTGVSQNPRHKITKRGQNVTFRCDPISEHNRLYWYRQTLGQGPEFLTYFQNEAQLEKSRLLSDRFSAERPKGSFSTLEIQRTEQGDSAMYLCASSLRGQTQETQYFGPGTRLLVL.

This CDR3 is CASSRPKPVASSAYSYNEQFF. CDR3 DNA: TGTGCCAGTAGTCGTCCAAAACCGGTCGCGTCTAGCGCTTACTCCTACAATGAGCAGTTCTTC. The V gene is TRBV19, the J gene TRBJ2-1, with D possibly being TRBD2 (6 bases). The CDR3 length is 21 residues. The V end lost 5 bases, the J end lost 0 bases, and 29 bases lay between the germline ends. In germline, CDR1 is LNHDA, CDR2 SQIVND (reference sequence).

This clone was counted a single time. The chain links TRBV6-2 or TRBV6-3 to TRBJ1-4, with 9 positions matching TRBD1. The ends lost 5 bases at V and 7 bases at J; junction bases unmatched: 14. This CDR3 has 17 amino acids. CDR1 is MNHEY and CDR2 is SVGEGT in the germline V gene. This chain's CDR3 is CASSTSRGQGPREKLFF. The CDR3 DNA sequence: TGTGCCAGCAGTACCTCCCGAGGACAGGGGCCGCGTGAAAAACTGTTTTTT.

The chain carries TRBV27 and TRBJ2-3; TRBD2 aligns across 9 bases. CDR1 and CDR2 from the germline V gene are MNHEY and SMNVEV (reference sequence). The V and J ends lost 1 base and 4 bases, in that order; junction bases with no gene match: 0. CDR3 length equals 14 residues. The CDR3: CASSLWTSADTQYF. The CDR3 DNA sequence: TGTGCCAGCAGTTTATGGACTAGCGCAGATACGCAGTATTTT.

V and J are TRBV5-1 and TRBJ2-4; 8 positions agree with TRBD1. The CDR3 has 15 residues. Germline V gives CDR1 SGHRS, CDR2 YFSETQ. V lost 1 base and J lost 6; bases outside the gene matches: 6. CDR3 nucleotide sequence: TGCGCCAGCAGCTTGACAGGGGGAGGAATAAACATTCAGTACTTC. Its translation is CASSLTGGGINIQYF.

V gene TRBV12-3 or TRBV12-4 combines with J gene TRBJ2-1, with a possible D match to TRBD1 (6 bases). Trimming stripped 4 bases from V and 10 bases from J, with 11 bases between. The CDR3 has 12 residues. The CDR3 nucleotides are TGTGCCAGCAGTTCCCTAGGGGGAGAGCAGTTCTTC. Amino acids: CASSSLGGEQFF.

This chain uses TRBV5-6 with TRBJ2-1, with D perhaps matching TRBD2 (6 bases). CDR3 size: 16 residues. V lost 4 bases and J 0 bases, leaving 14 bases between the germline ends. CDR1 is SGHDT, CDR2 YYEEEE, per germline. CDR3 sequence (DNA): TGTGCCAGCAGCCACATAGCGGTGAGCTCCTACAATGAGCAGTTCTTC. As protein: CASSHIAVSSYNEQFF. The variable domain in full, with the rest retrieved from reference TRBV5-6 and TRBJ2-1, is DAGVTQSPTHLIKTRGQQVTLRCSPKSGHDTVSWYQQALGQGPQFIFQYYEEEERQRGNFPDRFSGHQFPNYSSELNVNALLLGDSALYLCASSHIAVSSYNEQFFGPGTRLTVL.

This chain links TRBV27 with TRBJ2-7; D might be TRBD1 (6 bases). The germline gives CDR1 MNHEY, CDR2 SMNVEV (reference sequence). This CDR3 is built from 14 residues. The V and J ends lost 5 bases and 9 bases respectively, with 20 bases between them. The CDR3 sequence: CASSPGQPIDRQYF. In nucleotides, the CDR3 is TGTGCCAGCAGTCCCGGACAGCCTATTGACCGGCAGTACTTC.

V gene TRBV2 combines with J gene TRBJ1-5; tentatively, D is TRBD1 (6 bases). CDR1 is SNHLY and CDR2 is FYNNEI in the germline V gene. The CDR3 spans 16 residues. V dropped 1 base and J dropped 9 bases, with 19 bases sitting between them. The CDR3 spells CASSEEQGGASGPQHF. CDR3 nucleotides: TGTGCCAGCAGTGAAGAACAGGGAGGGGCTTCGGGGCCCCAGCATTTT.

J is TRBJ2-7 and V is TRBV9, with 11 bases identical to TRBD2. Germline V lookup: CDR1 SGDLS, CDR2 YYNGEE. The CDR3 runs 14 residues. V shed 4 bases, J shed 3 bases, and the junction held 3 bases outside the gene matches. CDR3 bases: TGTGCCAGCAGCAAAGGACTAGCGGGCTACGAGCAGTACTTC. Residues: CASSKGLAGYEQYF. Variable domain in full (rest from reference TRBV9 and TRBJ2-7): DSGVTQTPKHLITATGQRVTLRCSPRSGDLSVYWYQQSLDQGLQFLIQYYNGEERAKGNILERFSAQQFPDLHSELNLSSLELGDSALYFCASSKGLAGYEQYFGPGTRLTVT.

V gene TRBV24-1 combines with J gene TRBJ1-5; tentative D call: TRBD1 (6 bases). Deletions cut 4 bases from V and 0 bases from J, with 15 bases between. The CDR3 has 17 amino acids. Germline CDR1 is KGHDR and CDR2 is SFDVKD. This CDR3 is CATSDTGMEYSNQPQHF. The CDR3 coding sequence is TGTGCCACCAGTGACACAGGGATGGAATATAGCAATCAGCCCCAGCATTTT.

The rearrangement uses TRBV6-2 or TRBV6-3 and TRBJ2-2; D is undetermined. V dropped 6 bases and J dropped 0 bases, with 8 bases sitting between them. Germline V CDR1 and CDR2: MNHEY, SVGEGT. The CDR3 contains 14 residues. DNA of the CDR3: TGTGCCAGCAGCCCCCGCGCGAACACCGGGGAGCTGTTTTTT. This codes for CASSPRANTGELFF.

The chain links TRBV19 to TRBJ1-5, with D hard to call. The V gene's germline CDR1 is LNHDA and CDR2 SQIVND (reference sequence). V lost 7 bases and J lost 4, with 11 bases in between. This CDR3 is 13 amino acids long. The CDR3 DNA reads TGTGCCAGTAAAGGACCTAATAATCAGCCCCAGCATTTT. Protein product: CASKGPNNQPQHF.

V and J are TRBV6-1 and TRBJ1-4, with 7 bases aligning to TRBD1. The CDR3 covers 16 residues. Trimming cost V 4 bases and J 8 bases; bases outside gene matches: 13. The germline gives CDR1 MNHNS, CDR2 SASEGT. The CDR3 spells CASSVGQETVGEKLFF. In DNA, the CDR3 is TGTGCCAGCAGTGTTGGACAGGAGACAGTTGGAGAAAAACTGTTTTTT.

This clone was observed a few times. The chain links TRBV30 to TRBJ1-5, with D uncertain. V was trimmed by 2 bases and J by 6 bases, leaving 11 bases between them. The CDR3 consists of 13 residues. CDR1 and CDR2 from the germline V gene are GTSNPN and SVGIG (reference sequence). The CDR3 DNA sequence: TGTGCCTGGAGTCGCAGTTGGGGTCAGCCCCAGCATTTT. Amino acids: CAWSRSWGQPQHF.

J is TRBJ1-2 and V is TRBV5-4; possible D gene TRBD1, 6 bases. V lost 4 bases and J 2 bases, leaving 18 bases between the germline ends. Germline CDR1 reads SGHNT; CDR2 reads YYREEE (reference sequence). The length of the CDR3 is 16 residues. CDR3 sequence (DNA): TGTGCCAGCAGCAAGAACGGACAGCGAGAAAACTATGGCTACACCTTC. It is translated as CASSKNGQRENYGYTF.

The CDR3 region has the DNA TGTGCCAGCAGCTTCCGACAGGGATCCTATGGCTACACCTTC. It codes for CASSFRQGSYGYTF. The V and J genes are TRBV7-9 and TRBJ1-2, with TRBD1 matching 7 bases. Germline CDR1 reads SEHNR; CDR2 reads FQNEAQ (reference sequence). After removal of 3 bases from V and 4 bases from J, the junction contained 5 bases not matched to a gene. CDR3 length equals 14 residues. The full variable domain, its missing parts supplied by reference TRBV7-9 and TRBJ1-2, is DTGVSQNPRHKITKRGQNVTFRCDPISEHNRLYWYRQTLGQGPEFLTYFQNEAQLEKSRLLSDRFSAERPKGSFSTLEIQRTEQGDSAMYLCASSFRQGSYGYTFGSGTRLTVV.

The V and J genes are TRBV25-1 and TRBJ2-1, with D possibly TRBD2 on 6 matching bases. Germline V gene data show CDR1 as MGHDK and CDR2 as SYGVNS. The CDR3 runs to 15 residues. Trimming took 8 bases from V and 0 from J, leaving 14 bases between them. The CDR3 region is CASSGETHSYNEQFF. CDR3 coding DNA: TGTGCCAGCTCGGGGGAGACCCACTCCTACAATGAGCAGTTCTTC.